This T cell receptor (beta chain) was sequenced during a study of molecular identifiers for immune sequencing clone quantification. Study at large: Five aliquots were made in replicates from the RNA of around 20,000 or 100,000 naive CD8 cells, and four were sequenced. The study, taken as a whole, reports: For highly expanded clones, sizes could be underestimated when identical TCR molecules share a barcode. Effector cells kept over 97% of their molecules in clones above 20 RNA copies, while naive cells kept under 1% there.

This clonotype showed up many times. Its antigen remains unidentified. Libraries used roughly 20,000 to 1,000,000 sorted naive CD8 T cells and 10%, 30% or 50% RNA input. Using its own MiXCR run on the PCR reads, TCRdb lists one record per CDR3 protein. The table shows tens of thousands of distinct CDR3 sequences, with approximately 18% occurring only once. The sequenced sample was naive CD8+ T cells from blood, with Jurkat cell RNA spiked in. Stated subset: FACS-sorted CD8+CD4-CCR7+CD45RA+ naive T cells. The TCR comes from a human donor in good health. Some libraries in this study had Jurkat cell RNA spiked in.

The chain's CDR3 is CASSPLAGGPGEQYF. CDR3 nucleotide sequence: TGCGCCAGCAGCCCTTTAGCGGGAGGGCCGGGCGAGCAGTACTTC. This chain uses TRBV4-3 with TRBJ2-7; 11 bases are a match to TRBD2. The germline CDR1 and CDR2 sequences are LGHNA and YSLEER. Trimming removed 4 bases from V and 6 bases from J; junction bases left unmatched: 8. CDR3 length equals 15 residues.